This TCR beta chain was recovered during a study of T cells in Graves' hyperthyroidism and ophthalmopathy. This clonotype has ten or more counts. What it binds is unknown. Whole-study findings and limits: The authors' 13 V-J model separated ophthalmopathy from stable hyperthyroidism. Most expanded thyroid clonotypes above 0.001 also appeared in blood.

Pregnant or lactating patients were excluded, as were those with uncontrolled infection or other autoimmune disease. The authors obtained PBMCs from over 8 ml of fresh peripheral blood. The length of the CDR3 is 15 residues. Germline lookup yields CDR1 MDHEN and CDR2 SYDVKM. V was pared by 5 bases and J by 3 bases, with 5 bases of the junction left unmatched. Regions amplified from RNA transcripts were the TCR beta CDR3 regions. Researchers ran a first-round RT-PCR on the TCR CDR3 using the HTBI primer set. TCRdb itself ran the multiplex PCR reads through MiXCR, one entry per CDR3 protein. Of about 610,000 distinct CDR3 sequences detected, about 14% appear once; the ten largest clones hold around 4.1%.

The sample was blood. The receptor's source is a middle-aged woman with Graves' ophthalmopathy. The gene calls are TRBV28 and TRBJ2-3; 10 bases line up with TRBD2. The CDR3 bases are TGTGCCAGCAGTGAGCGGGGGGGGTTGACAGATACGCAGTATTTT. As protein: CASSERGGLTDTQYF.